The clone carrying this T cell receptor (beta chain) was counted between two and nine times. Its matching antigen is unknown. The data originate from a study of blood T cells in healthy people across ages. Study observations and caveats: Strong correlation existed between TCR beta diversity and naive T cell percentage.

Trimming took 7 bases from V and 0 from J, leaving 13 bases between them. Germline CDR1 and CDR2: MNHEY and SVGEGT. The CDR3 runs 16 residues. Then a second PCR, running roughly 7 to 11 cycles, was carried out with a sample-barcoded 5' primer and a J-beta primer mix. TCRdb processed the 5' RACE reads anew with MiXCR; each CDR3 protein has one entry. The data show 580,000 or so distinct CDR3 sequences, roughly 48% seen once. At least 6 million PBMCs were isolated per sample. With each sample, at least 6 micrograms of total RNA were extracted. The sequence was obtained from a man at least 80 years old in good health. The sample comprised blood. This sequence joins TRBV6-2 or TRBV6-3 and TRBJ2-6; tentative D call: TRBD2 (5 bases). DNA for the CDR3: TGTGCCAGCAAGGCGGCGCGGGCCTCTGGGGCCAACGTCCTGACTTTC. Its translation: CASKAARASGANVLTF.